This T cell receptor beta chain derives from a study of T-cell memory formation after mild COVID-19. One entry per CDR3 protein, called by TCRdb with MiXCR from the 5' RACE reads. The sample records fewer than 700,000 distinct CDR3 sequences, approximately 18% being singletons. The V end lost 3 bases, the J end lost 8 bases, and 8 bases lay between the germline ends. Looked up from germline, CDR1 is LGHDT and CDR2 is YNNKEL (reference sequence). The length of the CDR3 is 12 residues. Sequencing input: PBMCs or a T cell subset sorted from them (not recorded which). This sequence originates from an adult woman who had mild COVID-19 (a few samples of this study predate the infection). Cell type and time point are not known. The chain employs TRBV3-1 and TRBJ2-1, with a tentative D call TRBD1 (5 bases). DNA of the CDR3: TGTGCCAGCAGCCAGATAGGGGATGAGCAGTTCTTC. It specifies CASSQIGDEQFF.